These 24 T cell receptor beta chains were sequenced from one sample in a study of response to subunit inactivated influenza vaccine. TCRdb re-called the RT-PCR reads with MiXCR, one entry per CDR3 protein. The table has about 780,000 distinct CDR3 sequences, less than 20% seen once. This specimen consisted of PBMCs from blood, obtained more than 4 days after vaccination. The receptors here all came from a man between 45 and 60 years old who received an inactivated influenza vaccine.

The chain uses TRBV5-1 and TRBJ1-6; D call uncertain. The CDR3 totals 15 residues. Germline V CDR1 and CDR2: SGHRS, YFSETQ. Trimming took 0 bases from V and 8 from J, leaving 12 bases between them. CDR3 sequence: CASSLDGRWDSPLHF. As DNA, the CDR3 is TGCGCCAGCAGCTTGGACGGCAGGTGGGATTCACCCCTCCACTTT.

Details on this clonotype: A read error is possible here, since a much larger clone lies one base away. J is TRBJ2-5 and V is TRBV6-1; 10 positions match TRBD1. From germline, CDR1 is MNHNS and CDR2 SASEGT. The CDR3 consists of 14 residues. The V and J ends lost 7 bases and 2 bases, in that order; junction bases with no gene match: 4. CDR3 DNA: TGTGCCAGCACCCGGGACAGGGGACAAGAGACCCAGTACTTC. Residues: CASTRDRGQETQYF.

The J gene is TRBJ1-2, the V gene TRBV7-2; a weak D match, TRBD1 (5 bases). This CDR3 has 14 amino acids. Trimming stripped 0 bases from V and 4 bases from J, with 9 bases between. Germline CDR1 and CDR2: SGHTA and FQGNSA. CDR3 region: CASSLAETAYGYTF. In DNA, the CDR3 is TGTGCCAGCAGCTTAGCGGAGACAGCCTATGGCTACACCTTC.

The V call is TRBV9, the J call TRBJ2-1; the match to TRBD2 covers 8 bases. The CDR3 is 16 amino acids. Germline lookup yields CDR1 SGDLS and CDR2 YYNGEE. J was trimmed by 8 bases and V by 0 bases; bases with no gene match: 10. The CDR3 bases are TGTGCCAGCAGCGTAGCCGGGACTAGAAAGTCCTATGAGCAGTTCTTC. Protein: CASSVAGTRKSYEQFF.

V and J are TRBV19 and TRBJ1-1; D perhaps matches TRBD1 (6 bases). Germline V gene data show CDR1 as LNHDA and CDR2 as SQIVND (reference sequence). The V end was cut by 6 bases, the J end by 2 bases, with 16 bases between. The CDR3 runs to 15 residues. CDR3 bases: TGTGCCAGTAGGACACGACAGGACAAAAACACTGAAGCTTTCTTT. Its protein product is CASRTRQDKNTEAFF.

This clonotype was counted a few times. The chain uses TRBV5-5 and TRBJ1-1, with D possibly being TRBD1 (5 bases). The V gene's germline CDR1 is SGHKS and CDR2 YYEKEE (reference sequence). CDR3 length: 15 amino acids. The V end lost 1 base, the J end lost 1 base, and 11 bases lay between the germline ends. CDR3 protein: CASSLLAGSNTEAFF. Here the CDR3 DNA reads TGTGCCAGCAGCTTGTTGGCAGGGTCGAACACTGAAGCTTTCTTT.

CDR3 sequence (DNA): TGTGCCAGCAGCCCCACCACGCGCGGTCTAGTCGAGCAGTACTTC. Translation gives CASSPTTRGLVEQYF. The chain joins TRBV27 to TRBJ2-7; D remains unclear. Per the germline V gene, CDR1 is MNHEY and CDR2 is SMNVEV (reference sequence). This CDR3 comprises 15 residues. Trimming removed 6 bases from V and 6 bases from J, with 21 bases in between.

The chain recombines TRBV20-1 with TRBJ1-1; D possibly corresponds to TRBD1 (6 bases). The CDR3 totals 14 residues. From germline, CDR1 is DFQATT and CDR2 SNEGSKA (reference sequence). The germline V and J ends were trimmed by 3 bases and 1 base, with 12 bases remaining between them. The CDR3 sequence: CSARYRVSNTEAFF. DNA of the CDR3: TGCAGTGCTAGGTACAGGGTTTCGAACACTGAAGCTTTCTTT.

CDR3 amino acids: CASSYNRGVNTEAFF. For the CDR3, the DNA is TGTGCCAGCAGTTATAACAGGGGAGTGAACACTGAAGCTTTCTTT. The chain carries TRBV6-5 and TRBJ1-1; 7 positions agree with TRBD1. The CDR3 has 15 residues. CDR1 and CDR2 (germline): MNHEY, SVGAGI. J gave up 0 bases and V 3 bases, and 4 bases lay outside the gene matches.

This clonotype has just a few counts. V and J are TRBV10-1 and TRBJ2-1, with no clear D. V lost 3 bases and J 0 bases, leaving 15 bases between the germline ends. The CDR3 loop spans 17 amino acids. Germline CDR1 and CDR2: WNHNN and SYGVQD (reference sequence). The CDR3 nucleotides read TGCGCCAGCAGTGAAGCTGGTGGTATAGGCTCCTACAATGAGCAGTTCTTC. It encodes CASSEAGGIGSYNEQFF.

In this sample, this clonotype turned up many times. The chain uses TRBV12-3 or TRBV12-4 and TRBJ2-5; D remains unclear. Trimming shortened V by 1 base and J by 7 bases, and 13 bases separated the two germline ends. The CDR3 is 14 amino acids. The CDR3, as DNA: TGTGCCAGCAGTTTAGAGGATCCAAGAGGGACCCAGTACTTC. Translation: CASSLEDPRGTQYF.

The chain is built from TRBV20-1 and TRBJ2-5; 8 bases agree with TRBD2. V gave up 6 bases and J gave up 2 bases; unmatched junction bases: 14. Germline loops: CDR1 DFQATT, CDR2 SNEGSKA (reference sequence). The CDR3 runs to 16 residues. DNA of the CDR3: TGCAGTGCCTCAAAGGGACTAGTGGGTTTACAAGAGACCCAGTACTTC. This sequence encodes CSASKGLVGLQETQYF.

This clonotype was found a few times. CDR3 DNA sequence: TGTGCCAGCAGCTTAGCATCCGGGACAGGGGGCGCGGATACGCAGTATTTT. Translation gives CASSLASGTGGADTQYF. The genes are TRBV7-2 and TRBJ2-3, with 12 bases lining up with TRBD1. V lost 0 bases, J lost 6 bases, and 7 bases stayed unmatched. Germline-derived CDR1 and CDR2 are SGHTA and FQGNSA. CDR3 length equals 17 residues.

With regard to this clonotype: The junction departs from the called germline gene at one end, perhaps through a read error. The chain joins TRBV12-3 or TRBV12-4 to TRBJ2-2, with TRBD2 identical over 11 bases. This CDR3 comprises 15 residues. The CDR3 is CASSLAGGPTGELFF. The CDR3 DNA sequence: TGTGCCAGCAGTCTAGCGGGAGGACCAACCGGGGAGCTGTTTTTT.

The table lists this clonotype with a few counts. CDR3 amino acids: CAISVGGAASYEQYF. CDR3 DNA sequence: TGTGCCATCAGTGTGGGCGGAGCAGCATCCTACGAGCAGTACTTC. The V and J genes are TRBV10-3 and TRBJ2-7; D is ambiguous. Looked up from germline, CDR1 is ENHRY and CDR2 is SYGVKD. The CDR3 has 15 residues. V dropped 4 bases and J dropped 1 base, with 14 bases sitting between them.

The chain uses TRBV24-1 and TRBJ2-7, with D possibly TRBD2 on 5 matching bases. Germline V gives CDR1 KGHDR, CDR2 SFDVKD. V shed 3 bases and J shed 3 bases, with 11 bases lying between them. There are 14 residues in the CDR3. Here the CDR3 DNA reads TGTGCCACCAGTGATCCGGGGTATAGCTACGAGCAGTACTTC. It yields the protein CATSDPGYSYEQYF.

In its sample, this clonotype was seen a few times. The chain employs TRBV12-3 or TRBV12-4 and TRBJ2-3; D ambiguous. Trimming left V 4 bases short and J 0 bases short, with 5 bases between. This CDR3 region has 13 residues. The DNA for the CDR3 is TGTGCCAGCAGTTCCTATAGCACAGATACGCAGTATTTT. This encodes CASSSYSTDTQYF.

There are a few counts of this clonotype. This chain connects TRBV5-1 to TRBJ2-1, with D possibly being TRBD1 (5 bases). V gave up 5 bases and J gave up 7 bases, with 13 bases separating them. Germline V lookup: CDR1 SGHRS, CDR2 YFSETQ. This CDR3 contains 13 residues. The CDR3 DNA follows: TGCGCCAGCAGGGGATTGGGGCAAAATGAGCAGTTCTTC. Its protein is CASRGLGQNEQFF.

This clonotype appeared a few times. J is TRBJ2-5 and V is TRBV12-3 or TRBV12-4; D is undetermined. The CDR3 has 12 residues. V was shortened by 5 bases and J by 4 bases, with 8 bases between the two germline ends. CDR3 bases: TGTGCCAGCAGTCCGATACTAGAGACCCAGTACTTC. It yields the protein CASSPILETQYF.

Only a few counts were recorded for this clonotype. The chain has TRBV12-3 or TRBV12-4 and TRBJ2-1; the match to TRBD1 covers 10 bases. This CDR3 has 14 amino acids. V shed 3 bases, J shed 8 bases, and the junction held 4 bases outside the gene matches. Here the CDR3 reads CASSLGTGDHEQFF. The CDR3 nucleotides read TGTGCCAGCAGTTTGGGGACAGGGGATCATGAGCAGTTCTTC.

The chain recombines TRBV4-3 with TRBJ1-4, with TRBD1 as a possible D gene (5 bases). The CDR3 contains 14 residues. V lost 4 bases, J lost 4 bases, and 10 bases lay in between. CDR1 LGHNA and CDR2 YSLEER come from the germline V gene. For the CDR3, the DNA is TGCGCCAGCAGCCCGCAGGGTGATAATGAAAAACTGTTTTTT. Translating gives CASSPQGDNEKLFF.

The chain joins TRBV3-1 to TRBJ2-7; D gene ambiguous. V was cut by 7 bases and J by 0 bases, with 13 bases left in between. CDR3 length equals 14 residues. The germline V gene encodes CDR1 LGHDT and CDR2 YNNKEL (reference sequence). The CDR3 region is CASTHGRSSYEQYF. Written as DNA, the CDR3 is TGTGCCAGCACCCATGGTCGGAGCTCCTACGAGCAGTACTTC.

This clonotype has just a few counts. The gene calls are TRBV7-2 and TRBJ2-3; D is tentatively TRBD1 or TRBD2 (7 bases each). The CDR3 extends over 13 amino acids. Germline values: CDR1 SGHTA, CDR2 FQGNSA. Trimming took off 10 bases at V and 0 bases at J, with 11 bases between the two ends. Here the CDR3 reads CAMQGGSTDTQYF. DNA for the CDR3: TGTGCCATGCAGGGGGGGAGCACAGATACGCAGTATTTT.

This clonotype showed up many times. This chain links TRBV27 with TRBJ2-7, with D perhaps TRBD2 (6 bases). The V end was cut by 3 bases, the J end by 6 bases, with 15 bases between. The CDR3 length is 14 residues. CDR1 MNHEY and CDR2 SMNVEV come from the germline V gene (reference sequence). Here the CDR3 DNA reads TGTGCCAGCAGTTTTGAGGGGAGGTGGTCCGAGCAGTACTTC. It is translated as CASSFEGRWSEQYF.